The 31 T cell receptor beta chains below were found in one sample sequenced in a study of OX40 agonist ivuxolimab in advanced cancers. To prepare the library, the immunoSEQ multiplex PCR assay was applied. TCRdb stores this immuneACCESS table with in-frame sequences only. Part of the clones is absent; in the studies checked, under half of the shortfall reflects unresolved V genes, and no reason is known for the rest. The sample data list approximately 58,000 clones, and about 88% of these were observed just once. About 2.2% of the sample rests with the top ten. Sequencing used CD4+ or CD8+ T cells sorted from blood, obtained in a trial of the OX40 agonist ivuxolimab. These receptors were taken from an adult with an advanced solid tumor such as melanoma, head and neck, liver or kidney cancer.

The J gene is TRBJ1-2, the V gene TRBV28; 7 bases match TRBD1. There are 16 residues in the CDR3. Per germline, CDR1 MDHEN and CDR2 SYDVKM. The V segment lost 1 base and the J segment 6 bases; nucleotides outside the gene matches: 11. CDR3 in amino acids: CASSLYLGAGGDGYTF. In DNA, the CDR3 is TGTGCCAGCAGTTTATATCTGGGGGCAGGGGGGGATGGCTACACCTTC.

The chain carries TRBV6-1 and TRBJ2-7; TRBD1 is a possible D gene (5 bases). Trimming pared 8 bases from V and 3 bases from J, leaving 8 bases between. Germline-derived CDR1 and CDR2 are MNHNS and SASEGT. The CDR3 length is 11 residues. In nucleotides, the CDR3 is TGTGCCAGCTCGACAGTCTACGAGCAGTACTTC. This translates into CASSTVYEQYF.

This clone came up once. CDR3 bases: TGTGCCAGCAGCTTGGTCCCTAGCGTGGAGGAGCAGTACTTC. Translated, it gives CASSLVPSVEEQYF. This chain uses TRBV11-2 with TRBJ2-7, with a weak D call TRBD2 (6 bases). Germline V lookup: CDR1 SGHAT, CDR2 FQNNGV. Trimming took 3 bases from V and 7 from J, leaving 16 bases between them. The length of the CDR3 is 14 residues. The variable domain in full, with the rest retrieved from reference TRBV11-2 and TRBJ2-7, is EAGVAQSPRYKIIEKRQSVAFWCNPISGHATLYWYQQILGQGPKLLIQFQNNGVVDDSQLPKDRFSAERLKGVDSTLKIQPAKLEDSAVYLCASSLVPSVEEQYFGPGTRLTVT.

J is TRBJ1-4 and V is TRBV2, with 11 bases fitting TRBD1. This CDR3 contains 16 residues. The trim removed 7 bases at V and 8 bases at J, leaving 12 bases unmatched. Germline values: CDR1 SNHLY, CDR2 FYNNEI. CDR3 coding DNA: TGTGCCAGCACCCAAGGCTTCGGGACAGGGGGGGAAAAACTGTTTTTT. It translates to CASTQGFGTGGEKLFF.

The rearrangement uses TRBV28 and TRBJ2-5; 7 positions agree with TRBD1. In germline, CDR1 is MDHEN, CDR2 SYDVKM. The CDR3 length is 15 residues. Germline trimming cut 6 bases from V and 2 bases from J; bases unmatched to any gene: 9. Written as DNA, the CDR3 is TGTGCCAGCAGCCTCCGAGGGACAGTTCAAGAGACCCAGTACTTC. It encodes CASSLRGTVQETQYF. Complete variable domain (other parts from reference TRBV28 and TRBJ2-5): DVKVTQSSRYLVKRTGEKVFLECVQDMDHENMFWYRQDPGLGLRLIYFSYDVKMKEKGDIPEGYSVSREKKERFSLILESASTNQTSMYLCASSLRGTVQETQYFGPGTRLLVL.

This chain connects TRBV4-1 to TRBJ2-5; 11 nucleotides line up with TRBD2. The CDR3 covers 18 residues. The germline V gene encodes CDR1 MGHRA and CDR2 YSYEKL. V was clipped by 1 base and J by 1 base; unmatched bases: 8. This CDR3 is CASSQVIMGTSGQETQYF. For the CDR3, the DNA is TGCGCCAGCAGCCAAGTCATAATGGGGACTAGCGGCCAAGAGACCCAGTACTTC.

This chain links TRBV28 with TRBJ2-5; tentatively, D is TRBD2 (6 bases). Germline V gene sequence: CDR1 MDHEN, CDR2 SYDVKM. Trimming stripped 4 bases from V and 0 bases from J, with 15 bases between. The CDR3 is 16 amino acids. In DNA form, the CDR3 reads TGTGCCAGCAGTTCTCGACTAGAGCCCTACCAAGAGACCCAGTACTTC. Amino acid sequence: CASSSRLEPYQETQYF.

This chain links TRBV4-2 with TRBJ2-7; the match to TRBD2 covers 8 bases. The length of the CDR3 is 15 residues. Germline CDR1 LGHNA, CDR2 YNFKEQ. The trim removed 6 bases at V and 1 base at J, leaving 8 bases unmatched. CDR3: CASRLQLAVSYEQYF. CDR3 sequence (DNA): TGTGCCAGCAGACTACAACTAGCGGTATCCTACGAGCAGTACTTC.

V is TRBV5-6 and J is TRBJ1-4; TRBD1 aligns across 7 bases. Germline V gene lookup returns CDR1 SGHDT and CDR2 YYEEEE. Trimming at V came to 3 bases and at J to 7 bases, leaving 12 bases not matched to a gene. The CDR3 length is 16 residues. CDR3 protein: CASSSNRGTRVEKLFF. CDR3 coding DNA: TGTGCCAGCAGCTCGAACAGGGGCACCAGGGTTGAAAAACTGTTTTTT.

In nucleotides, the CDR3 is TGCGCCAGCAGCTTGGTAGGGGGGGAGTCAGATACGCAGTATTTT. It specifies CASSLVGGESDTQYF. V is TRBV5-1 and J is TRBJ2-3, with D maybe TRBD2 (7 bases). CDR1 SGHRS and CDR2 YFSETQ come from the germline V gene. With 0 bases removed from V and 4 bases from J, the gap between germline ends came to 12 bases. CDR3 length equals 15 residues.

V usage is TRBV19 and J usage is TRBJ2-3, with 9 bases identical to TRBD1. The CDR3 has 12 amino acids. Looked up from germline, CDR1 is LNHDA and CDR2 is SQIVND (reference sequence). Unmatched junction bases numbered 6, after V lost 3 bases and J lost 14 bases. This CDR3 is CASSIGGTGRYF. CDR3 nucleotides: TGTGCCAGTAGTATCGGGGGGACAGGGAGGTATTTT.

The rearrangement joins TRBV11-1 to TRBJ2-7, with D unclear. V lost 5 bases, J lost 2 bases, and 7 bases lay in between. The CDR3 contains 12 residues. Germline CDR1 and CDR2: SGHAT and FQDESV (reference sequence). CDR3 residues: CASSPSPYEQYF. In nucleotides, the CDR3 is TGTGCCAGCAGCCCAAGCCCCTACGAGCAGTACTTC.

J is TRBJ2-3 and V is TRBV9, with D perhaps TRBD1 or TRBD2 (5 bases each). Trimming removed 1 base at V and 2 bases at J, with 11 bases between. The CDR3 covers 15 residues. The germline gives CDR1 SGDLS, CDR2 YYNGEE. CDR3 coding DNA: TGTGCCAGCAGCGTATACCAGGGAGACACAGATACGCAGTATTTT. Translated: CASSVYQGDTDTQYF.

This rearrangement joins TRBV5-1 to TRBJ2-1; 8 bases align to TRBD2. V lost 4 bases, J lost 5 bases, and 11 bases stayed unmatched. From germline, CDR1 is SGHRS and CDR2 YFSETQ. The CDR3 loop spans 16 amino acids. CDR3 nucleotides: TGCGCCAGCAGCGGTATTGGCGGACTAGCTAACAATGAGCAGTTCTTC. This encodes CASSGIGGLANNEQFF.

The CDR3 nucleotides are TGTGCCAGCAGTAAAACAGGGGTGGGAGAGACCCAGTACTTC. Protein product: CASSKTGVGETQYF. The chain links TRBV6-1 to TRBJ2-5, with 7 positions matching TRBD1. V dropped 5 bases and J dropped 4; count of bases not matched to a gene: 7. The CDR3 sequence is 14 residues long. In germline, CDR1 is MNHNS, CDR2 SASEGT.

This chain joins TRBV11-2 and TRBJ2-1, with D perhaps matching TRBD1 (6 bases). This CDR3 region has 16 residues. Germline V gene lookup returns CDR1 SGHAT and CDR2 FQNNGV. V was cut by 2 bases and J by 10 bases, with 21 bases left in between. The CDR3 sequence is CASSLIFGGLGGEQFF. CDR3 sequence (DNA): TGTGCCAGCAGCTTAATCTTTGGGGGCCTGGGCGGGGAGCAGTTCTTC.

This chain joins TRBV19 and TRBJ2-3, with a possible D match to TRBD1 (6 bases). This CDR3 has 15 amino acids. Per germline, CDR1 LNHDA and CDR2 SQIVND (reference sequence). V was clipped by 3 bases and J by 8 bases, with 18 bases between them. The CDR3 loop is CASSMLHTQGGTQYF. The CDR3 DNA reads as TGTGCCAGTAGTATGTTGCATACCCAAGGGGGTACGCAGTATTTT.

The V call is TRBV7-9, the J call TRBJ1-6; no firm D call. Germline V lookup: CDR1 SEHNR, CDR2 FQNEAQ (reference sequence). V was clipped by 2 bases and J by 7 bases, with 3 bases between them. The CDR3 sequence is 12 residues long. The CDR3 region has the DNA TGTGCCAGCAGCTTAACCAATTCACCCCTCCACTTT. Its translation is CASSLTNSPLHF.

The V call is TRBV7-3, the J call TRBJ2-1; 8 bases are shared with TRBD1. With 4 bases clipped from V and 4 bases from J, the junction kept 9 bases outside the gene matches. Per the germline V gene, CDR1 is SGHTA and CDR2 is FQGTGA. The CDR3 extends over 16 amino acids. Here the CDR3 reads CASSSKRTGPYNEQFF. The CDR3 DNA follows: TGTGCCAGCAGCTCAAAGAGGACAGGGCCTTACAATGAGCAGTTCTTC.

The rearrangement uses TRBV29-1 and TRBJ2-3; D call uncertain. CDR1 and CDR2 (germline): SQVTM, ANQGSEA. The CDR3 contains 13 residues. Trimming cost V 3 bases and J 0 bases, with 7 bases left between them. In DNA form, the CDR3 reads TGCAGCGTTGACAGCCCTAGCACAGATACGCAGTATTTT. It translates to CSVDSPSTDTQYF.

The CDR3 loop is CASSRFAWEQYF. In DNA form, the CDR3 reads TGTGCCAGCAGCCGATTCGCTTGGGAGCAGTACTTC. This chain links TRBV14 with TRBJ2-7; D ambiguous. The CDR3 has 12 amino acids. Germline CDR1 SGHDN, CDR2 FVKESK. The V end lost 4 bases, the J end lost 7 bases, and 11 bases lay between the germline ends. The complete variable domain, with remaining parts taken from reference TRBV14 and TRBJ2-7, reads EAGVTQFPSHSVIEKGQTVTLRCDPISGHDNLYWYRRVMGKEIKFLLHFVKESKQDESGMPNNRFLAERTGGTYSTLKVQPAELEDSGVYFCASSRFAWEQYFGPGTRLTVT.

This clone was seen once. DNA of the CDR3: TGTGCCAGCAGCTCTTCCACCGAATCTAACTATGGCTACACCTTC. This gives the protein CASSSSTESNYGYTF. This chain uses TRBV11-2 with TRBJ1-2; D gene uncertain. This CDR3 contains 15 residues. The V end was cut by 4 bases, the J end by 0 bases, with 12 bases between. From germline, CDR1 is SGHAT and CDR2 FQNNGV.

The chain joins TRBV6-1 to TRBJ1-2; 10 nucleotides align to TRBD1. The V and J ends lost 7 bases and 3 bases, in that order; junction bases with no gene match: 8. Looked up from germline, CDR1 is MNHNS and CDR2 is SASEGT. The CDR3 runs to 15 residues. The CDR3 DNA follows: TGTGCCAGCAAGGGGACAGGGGTTGATTACTATGGCTACACCTTC. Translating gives CASKGTGVDYYGYTF.

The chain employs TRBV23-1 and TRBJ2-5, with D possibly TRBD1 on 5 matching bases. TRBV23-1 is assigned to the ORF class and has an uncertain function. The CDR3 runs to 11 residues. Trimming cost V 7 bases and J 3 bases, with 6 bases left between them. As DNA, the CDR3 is TGCGCCAGCACACAGGAAGAGACCCAGTACTTC. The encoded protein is CASTQEETQYF.

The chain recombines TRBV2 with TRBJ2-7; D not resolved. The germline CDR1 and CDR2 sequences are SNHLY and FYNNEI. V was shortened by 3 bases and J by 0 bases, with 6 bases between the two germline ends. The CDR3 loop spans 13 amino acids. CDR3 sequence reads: CASSDIDSYEQYF. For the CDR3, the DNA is TGTGCCAGCAGTGACATCGACTCCTACGAGCAGTACTTC.

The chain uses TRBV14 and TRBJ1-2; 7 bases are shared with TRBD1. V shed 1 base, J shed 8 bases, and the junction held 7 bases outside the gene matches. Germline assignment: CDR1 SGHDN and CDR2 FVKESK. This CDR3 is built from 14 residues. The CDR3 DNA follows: TGTGCCAGCAGCCAAGTCGGGACAGACCGCGGCTACACCTTC. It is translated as CASSQVGTDRGYTF.

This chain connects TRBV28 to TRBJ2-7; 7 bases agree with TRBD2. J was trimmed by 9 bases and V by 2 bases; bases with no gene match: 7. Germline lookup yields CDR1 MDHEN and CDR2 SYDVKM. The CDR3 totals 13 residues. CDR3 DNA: TGTGCCAGCAGTTTAGTGGGAGGGAACGTGCAGTACTTC. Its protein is CASSLVGGNVQYF.

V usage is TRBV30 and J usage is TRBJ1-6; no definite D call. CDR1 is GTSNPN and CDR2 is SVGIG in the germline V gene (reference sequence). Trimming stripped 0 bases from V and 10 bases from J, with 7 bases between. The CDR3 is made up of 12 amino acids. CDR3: CAWSVHGSPLHF. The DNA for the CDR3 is TGTGCCTGGAGTGTACACGGATCACCCCTCCACTTT.

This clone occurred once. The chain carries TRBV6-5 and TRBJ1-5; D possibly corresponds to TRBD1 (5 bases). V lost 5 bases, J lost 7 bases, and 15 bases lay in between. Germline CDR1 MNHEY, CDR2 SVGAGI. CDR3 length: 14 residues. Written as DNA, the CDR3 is TGTGCCAGCAGTGGGGGGGGAGGTGGACAGCCCCAGCATTTT. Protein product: CASSGGGGGQPQHF.

The CDR3 bases are TGTGCCAGCAGCTTAAGGCGGGGACAGCAAGAGACCCAGTACTTC. It codes for CASSLRRGQQETQYF. The chain is built from TRBV7-8 and TRBJ2-5; possibly TRBD1 for D (7 bases). CDR3 size: 15 residues. The V gene's germline CDR1 is SGHVS and CDR2 FQNEAQ. The V end lost 2 bases, the J end lost 2 bases, and 12 bases lay between the germline ends.

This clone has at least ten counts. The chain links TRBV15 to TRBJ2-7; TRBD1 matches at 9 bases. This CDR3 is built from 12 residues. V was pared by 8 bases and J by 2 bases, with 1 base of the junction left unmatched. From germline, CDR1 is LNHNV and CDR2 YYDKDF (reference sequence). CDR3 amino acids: CATRDRAYEQYF. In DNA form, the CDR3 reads TGTGCCACCCGGGACAGGGCCTACGAGCAGTACTTC.